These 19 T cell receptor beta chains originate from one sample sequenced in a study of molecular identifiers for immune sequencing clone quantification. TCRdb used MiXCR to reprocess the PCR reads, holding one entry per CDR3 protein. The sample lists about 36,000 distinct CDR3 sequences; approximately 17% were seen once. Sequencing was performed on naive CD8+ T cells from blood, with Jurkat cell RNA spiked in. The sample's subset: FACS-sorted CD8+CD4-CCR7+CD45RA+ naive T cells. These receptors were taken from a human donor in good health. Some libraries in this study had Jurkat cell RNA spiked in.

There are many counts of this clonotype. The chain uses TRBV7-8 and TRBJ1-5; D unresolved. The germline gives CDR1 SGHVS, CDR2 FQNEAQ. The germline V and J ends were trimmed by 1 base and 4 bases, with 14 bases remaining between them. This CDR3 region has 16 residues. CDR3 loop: CASSLVGPDHNQPQHF. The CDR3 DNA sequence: TGTGCCAGCAGCTTAGTTGGCCCGGACCATAATCAGCCCCAGCATTTT.

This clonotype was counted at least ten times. The chain's CDR3 is CASSLGSRYEQYF. CDR3 sequence (DNA): TGTGCCAGCAGCTTAGGATCCCGCTACGAGCAGTACTTC. V gene TRBV7-8 combines with J gene TRBJ2-7; D is unresolved. The CDR3 covers 13 residues. The V and J ends lost 1 base and 3 bases respectively, with 7 bases between them. From germline, CDR1 is SGHVS and CDR2 FQNEAQ.

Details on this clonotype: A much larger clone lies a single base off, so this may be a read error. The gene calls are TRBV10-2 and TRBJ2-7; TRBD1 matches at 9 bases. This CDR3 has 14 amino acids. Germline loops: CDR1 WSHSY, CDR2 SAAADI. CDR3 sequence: CAGRGDRVEDEQYF. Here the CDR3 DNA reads TGCGCCGGCAGAGGGGACAGGGTGGAGGACGAGCAGTACTTC.

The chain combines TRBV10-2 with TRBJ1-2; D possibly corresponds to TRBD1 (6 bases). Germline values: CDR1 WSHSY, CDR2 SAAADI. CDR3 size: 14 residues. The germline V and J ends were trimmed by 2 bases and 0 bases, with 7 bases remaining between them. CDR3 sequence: CASSEGQSNYGYTF. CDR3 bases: TGCGCCAGCAGTGAGGGACAGTCTAACTATGGCTACACCTTC.

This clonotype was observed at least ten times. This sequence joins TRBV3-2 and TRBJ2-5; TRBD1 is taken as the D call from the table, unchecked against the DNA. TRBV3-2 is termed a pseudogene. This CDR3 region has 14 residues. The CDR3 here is CASSQGTVQETQYF. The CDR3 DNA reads TGTGCCAGCAGCCAAGGGACAGTCCAAGAGACCCAGTACTTC.

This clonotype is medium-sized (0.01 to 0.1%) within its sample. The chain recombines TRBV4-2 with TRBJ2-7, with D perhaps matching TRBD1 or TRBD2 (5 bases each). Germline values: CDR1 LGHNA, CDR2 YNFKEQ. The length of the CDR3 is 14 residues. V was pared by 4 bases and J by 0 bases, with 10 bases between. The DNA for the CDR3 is TGTGCCAGCAGCCTCGTCGGGACCTCCTACGAGCAGTACTTC. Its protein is CASSLVGTSYEQYF.

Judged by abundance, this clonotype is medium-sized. The CDR3 DNA follows: TGCGCCAGCAGCCAAGATGGGGTTGGGATGGACGGGACGGGGGATACGCAGTATTTT. This translates into CASSQDGVGMDGTGDTQYF. This chain links TRBV4-1 with TRBJ2-3; D is possibly TRBD1 or TRBD2 (5 bases each). The CDR3 consists of 19 residues. Deletions cut 0 bases from V and 6 bases from J, with 25 bases between. Germline CDR1 is MGHRA and CDR2 is YSYEKL.

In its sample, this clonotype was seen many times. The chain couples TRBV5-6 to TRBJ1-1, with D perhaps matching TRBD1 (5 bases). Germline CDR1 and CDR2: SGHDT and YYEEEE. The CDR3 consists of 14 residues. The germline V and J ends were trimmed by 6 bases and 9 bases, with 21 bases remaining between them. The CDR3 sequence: CASKRGVVGIKAFF. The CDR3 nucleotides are TGTGCCAGCAAGCGAGGGGTGGTTGGAATTAAAGCTTTCTTT.

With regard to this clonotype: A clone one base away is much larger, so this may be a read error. CDR3 protein: CSVDWDKDTGELFF. The DNA for the CDR3 is TGCAGCGTTGATTGGGACAAGGACACCGGGGAGCTGTTTTTT. The chain joins TRBV29-1 to TRBJ2-2; a possible D gene is TRBD1 (6 bases). The ends were cut back, 3 bases at V and 3 bases at J, with 11 bases in the middle. The CDR3 is 14 amino acids. Germline V gene lookup returns CDR1 SQVTM and CDR2 ANQGSEA.

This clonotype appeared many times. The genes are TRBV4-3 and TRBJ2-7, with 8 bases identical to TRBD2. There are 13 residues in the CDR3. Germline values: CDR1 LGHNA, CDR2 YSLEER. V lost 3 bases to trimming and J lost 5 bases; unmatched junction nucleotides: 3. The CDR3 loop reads CASSQVLADEQYF. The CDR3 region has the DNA TGCGCCAGCAGCCAGGTACTAGCGGACGAGCAGTACTTC.

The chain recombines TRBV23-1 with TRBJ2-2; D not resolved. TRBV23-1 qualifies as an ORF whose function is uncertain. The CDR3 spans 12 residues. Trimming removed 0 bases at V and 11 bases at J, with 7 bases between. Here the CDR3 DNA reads TGCGCCAGCAGTCAATCTCGAGAAGAGCTGTTTTTT. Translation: CASSQSREELFF.

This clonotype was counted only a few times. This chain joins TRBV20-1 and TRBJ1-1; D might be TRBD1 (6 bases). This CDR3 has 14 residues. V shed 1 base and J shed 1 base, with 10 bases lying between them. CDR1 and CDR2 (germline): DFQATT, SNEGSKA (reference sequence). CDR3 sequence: CSARAGQTNTEAFF. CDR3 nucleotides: TGCAGTGCTAGAGCAGGACAGACGAACACTGAAGCTTTCTTT.

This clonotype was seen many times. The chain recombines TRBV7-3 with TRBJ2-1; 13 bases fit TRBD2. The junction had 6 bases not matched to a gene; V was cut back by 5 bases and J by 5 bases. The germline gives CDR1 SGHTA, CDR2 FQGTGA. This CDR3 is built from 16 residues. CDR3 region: CASSHRTSGSNNEQFF. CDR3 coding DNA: TGTGCCAGCAGCCACCGGACTAGCGGGAGCAACAATGAGCAGTTCTTC.

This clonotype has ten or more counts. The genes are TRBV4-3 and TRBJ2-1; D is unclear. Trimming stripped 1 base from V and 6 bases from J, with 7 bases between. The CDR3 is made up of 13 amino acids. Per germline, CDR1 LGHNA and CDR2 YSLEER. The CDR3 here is CASSQVSTNEQFF. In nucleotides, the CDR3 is TGCGCCAGCAGCCAAGTTTCAACCAATGAGCAGTTCTTC.

The CDR3 here is CASNWVSGNQPQHF. The CDR3 DNA follows: TGTGCCAGCAATTGGGTCTCGGGCAATCAGCCCCAGCATTTT. The chain employs TRBV6-2 or TRBV6-3 and TRBJ1-5; unclear D gene. Germline CDR1 is MNHEY and CDR2 is SVGEGT. V was trimmed by 7 bases and J by 2 bases, leaving 12 bases between them. This CDR3 contains 14 residues.

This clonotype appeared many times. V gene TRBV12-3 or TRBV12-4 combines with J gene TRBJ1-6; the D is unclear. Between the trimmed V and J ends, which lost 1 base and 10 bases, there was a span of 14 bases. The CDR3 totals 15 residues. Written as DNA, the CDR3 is TGTGCCAGCAGTTTAGAGGGAGCGGGTGGATCACCCCTCCACTTT. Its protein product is CASSLEGAGGSPLHF.

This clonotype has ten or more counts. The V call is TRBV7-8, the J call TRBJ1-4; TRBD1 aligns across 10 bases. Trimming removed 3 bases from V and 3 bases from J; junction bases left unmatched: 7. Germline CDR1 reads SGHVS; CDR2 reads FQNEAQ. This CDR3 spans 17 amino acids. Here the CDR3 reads CASSFPGQGSANEKLFF. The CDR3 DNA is TGTGCCAGCAGCTTTCCGGGACAGGGGAGCGCTAATGAAAAACTGTTTTTT.

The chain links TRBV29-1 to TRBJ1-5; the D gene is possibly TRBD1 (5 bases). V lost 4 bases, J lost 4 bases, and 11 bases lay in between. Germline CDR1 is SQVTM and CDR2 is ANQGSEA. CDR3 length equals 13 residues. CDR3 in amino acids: CSVGTGGNQPQHF. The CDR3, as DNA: TGCAGCGTTGGAACGGGGGGGAATCAGCCCCAGCATTTT.

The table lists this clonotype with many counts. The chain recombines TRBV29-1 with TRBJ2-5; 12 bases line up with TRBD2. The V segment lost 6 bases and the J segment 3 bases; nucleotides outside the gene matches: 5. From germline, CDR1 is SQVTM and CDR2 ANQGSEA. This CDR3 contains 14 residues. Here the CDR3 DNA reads TGCAGCGTCGCACGACTAGCGGGAGAAGAGACCCAGTACTTC. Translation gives CSVARLAGEETQYF.